A single sample is the source of the 5 T cell receptor beta chains below, sequenced in a study of cytomegalovirus exposure and HLA in healthy donors. The PCR was carried out with 60 Vbeta primers and 13 Jbeta primers. The assay was immunoSEQ multiplex PCR, and TCRdb's table has in-frame clones only and misses some. The repertoire has 150,000 to 200,000 clones, roughly four fifths of them found once; the top ten carry more than 4%. Sequenced: PBMCs. These receptors all come from a man between 18 and 29 years old in good health and CMV-seronegative.

V usage is TRBV29-1 and J usage is TRBJ2-3; TRBD2 matches 12 bases. The CDR3 is 18 residues long. The J segment lost 3 bases and the V segment lost 0 bases, leaving 10 bases of the junction unmatched. Per the germline V gene, CDR1 is SQVTM and CDR2 is ANQGSEA. The CDR3 DNA reads TGCAGCGTTGAAGATCTTCAAACTAGCGGGAGGTATACAGATACGCAGTATTTT. It encodes CSVEDLQTSGRYTDTQYF.

The chain carries TRBV5-1 and TRBJ2-3, with 7 bases aligning to TRBD2. Germline loops: CDR1 SGHRS, CDR2 YFSETQ. V shed 4 bases, J shed 0 bases, and the junction held 5 bases outside the gene matches. There are 15 residues in the CDR3. As DNA, the CDR3 is TGCGCCAGCAGCCCCAGGGAGGGTAGCACAGATACGCAGTATTTT. It codes for CASSPREGSTDTQYF.

V is TRBV7-9 and J is TRBJ1-5; D unclear. The CDR3 runs to 12 residues. The V gene's germline CDR1 is SEHNR and CDR2 FQNEAQ (reference sequence). The chain's CDR3 is CSTTADNQPQHF. The CDR3 nucleotides read TGTTCCACCACGGCGGACAATCAGCCCCAGCATTTT.

The J gene is TRBJ2-7, the V gene TRBV5-1; 9 bases are a match to TRBD1. This CDR3 has 13 residues. The V gene end was trimmed by 8 bases and the J gene end by 7 bases; junction bases not matched to a gene: 10. Germline V lookup: CDR1 SGHRS, CDR2 YFSETQ. The chain's CDR3 is CASRVGQGEEQYF. The CDR3 nucleotides are TGCGCCAGTCGGGTGGGACAGGGTGAAGAGCAGTACTTC.

This clone appeared once. This chain joins TRBV4-2 and TRBJ2-7; D unresolved. Trimming removed 0 bases at V and 3 bases at J, with 6 bases between. The germline V gene has CDR1 LGHNA and CDR2 YNFKEQ. The length of the CDR3 is 13 residues. CDR3 coding DNA: TGTGCCAGCAGCCAAGAAGGAGACTACGAGCAGTACTTC. It codes for CASSQEGDYEQYF.